A single sample is the source of the 27 T cell receptor beta chains below, sequenced in a study of shared clonotypes between healthy human individuals. The assay was immunoSEQ multiplex PCR, and TCRdb's table has in-frame clones only and misses some. The sample has over a million clones; roughly 98.5% are singletons. Sequencing used naive CD4+ T cells sorted from blood. Subset of the sample: CD45RA+ positively selected. These TCRs come from a man aged 25 to 40 in good health.

This chain uses TRBV5-8 with TRBJ2-1; perhaps TRBD1 as D (6 bases). CDR1 SGHTS and CDR2 YDEGEE come from the germline V gene. The CDR3 extends over 16 amino acids. Between the trimmed V and J ends, which lost 0 bases and 5 bases, there was a span of 15 bases. DNA for the CDR3: TGTGCCAGCAGCTTGGGAGACAGGCGCACAAACAATGAGCAGTTCTTC. It yields the protein CASSLGDRRTNNEQFF.

The V gene is TRBV9, the J gene TRBJ2-7; TRBD1 matches at 8 bases. V dropped 4 bases and J dropped 0; count of bases not matched to a gene: 0. CDR3 size: 13 residues. The germline CDR1 and CDR2 sequences are SGDLS and YYNGEE. This CDR3 reads CASSTGGSYEQYF. In DNA form, the CDR3 reads TGTGCCAGCAGCACAGGGGGCTCCTACGAGCAGTACTTC.

The V and J genes are TRBV18 and TRBJ2-3; 8 bases match TRBD2. V lost 3 bases and J lost 5; bases outside the gene matches: 10. The CDR3 runs to 16 residues. Germline V gene sequence: CDR1 KGHSH, CDR2 LQKENI. CDR3 region: CASSPLPGGAGDTQYF. The DNA for the CDR3 is TGTGCCAGCTCACCCCTCCCGGGGGGGGCGGGAGATACGCAGTATTTT.

The rearrangement uses TRBV29-1 and TRBJ2-5, with D possibly matching TRBD2 (6 bases). CDR1 and CDR2 from the germline V gene are SQVTM and ANQGSEA. Deletions cut 6 bases from V and 5 bases from J, with 16 bases between. This CDR3 spans 13 amino acids. CDR3 amino acids: CSVSAASGETQYF. The CDR3 DNA reads TGCAGCGTCTCAGCGGCAAGCGGGGAGACCCAGTACTTC.

As regards this clone: Other DNA sequences from this sample encode an identical CDR3 as well. The gene calls are TRBV6-1 and TRBJ2-7; no definite D call. CDR3 length: 10 residues. The germline V gene has CDR1 MNHNS and CDR2 SASEGT. Trimming left V 5 bases short and J 3 bases short, with 2 bases between. The CDR3 coding sequence is TGTGCCAGCAGTAACTACGAGCAGTACTTC. Translating it yields CASSNYEQYF.

The gene calls are TRBV5-6 and TRBJ1-5; 8 bases match TRBD1. The ends lost 4 bases at V and 5 bases at J; junction bases unmatched: 14. The CDR3 spans 17 residues. CDR1 and CDR2 from the germline V gene are SGHDT and YYEEEE. CDR3 sequence (DNA): TGTGCCAGCAGCCTGTATGGAGGACAGGGCGGGTATCAGCCCCAGCATTTT. Its translation: CASSLYGGQGGYQPQHF. The full variable domain, with the rest looked up from reference TRBV5-6 and TRBJ1-5, is DAGVTQSPTHLIKTRGQQVTLRCSPKSGHDTVSWYQQALGQGPQFIFQYYEEEERQRGNFPDRFSGHQFPNYSSELNVNALLLGDSALYLCASSLYGGQGGYQPQHFGDGTRLSIL.

The chain is built from TRBV18 and TRBJ2-7; D not certain. The CDR3 is made up of 11 amino acids. Germline values: CDR1 KGHSH, CDR2 LQKENI. Between the trimmed V and J ends, which lost 9 bases and 2 bases, there was a span of 8 bases. The DNA for the CDR3 is TGTGCCAGGACGGATCCCTACGAGCAGTACTTC. It specifies CARTDPYEQYF.

The chain joins TRBV28 to TRBJ1-2, with TRBD1 matching over 8 bases. Germline loops: CDR1 MDHEN, CDR2 SYDVKM. Trimming at V came to 4 bases and at J to 7 bases, leaving 11 bases not matched to a gene. This CDR3 has 15 amino acids. The CDR3 protein is CASSSGTGRWVGYTF. Written as DNA, the CDR3 is TGTGCCAGCAGTTCTGGGACAGGCCGCTGGGTTGGCTACACCTTC.

The DNA for the CDR3 is TGTGCCAGCAGCGTTCAGGGGGCCTCCTACGAGCAGTACTTC. Translating gives CASSVQGASYEQYF. V gene TRBV9 combines with J gene TRBJ2-7, with 8 bases that match TRBD1. The CDR3 length is 14 residues. Germline V gene lookup returns CDR1 SGDLS and CDR2 YYNGEE. Germline trimming cut 2 bases from V and 0 bases from J; bases unmatched to any gene: 1.

V is TRBV7-2 and J is TRBJ2-1; D unclear. The CDR3 is 13 amino acids. The germline V and J ends were trimmed by 5 bases and 8 bases, with 13 bases remaining between them. Per germline, CDR1 SGHTA and CDR2 FQGNSA. CDR3 loop: CASSPLWVDEQFF. The DNA of the CDR3 is TGTGCCAGCAGCCCCTTGTGGGTCGATGAGCAGTTCTTC.

V usage is TRBV5-4 and J usage is TRBJ1-4, with TRBD1 matching 7 bases. Germline V gene sequence: CDR1 SGHNT, CDR2 YYREEE (reference sequence). This CDR3 region has 13 residues. After removal of 4 bases from V and 5 bases from J, the junction contained 2 bases not matched to a gene. The CDR3 spells CASSTGQNEKLFF. CDR3 bases: TGTGCCAGCAGCACGGGACAGAATGAAAAACTGTTTTTT.

The rearrangement uses TRBV28 and TRBJ1-1, with D possibly being TRBD1 (5 bases). Germline V CDR1 and CDR2: MDHEN, SYDVKM. V lost 5 bases to trimming and J lost 1 base, with 8 bases between them. The CDR3 is made up of 13 amino acids. CDR3 nucleotide sequence: TGTGCCAGCAGTAACAGGCGGAACACTGAAGCTTTCTTT. Residues: CASSNRRNTEAFF.

The CDR3 DNA reads TGTGCCAGCAGACAGGGGCTCAACGAGCAGTACTTC. Translated: CASRQGLNEQYF. This chain joins TRBV2 and TRBJ2-7; TRBD1 agrees at 7 bases. With V trimmed by 6 bases and J by 5 bases, 4 bases remained unmatched. This CDR3 is built from 12 residues. CDR1 is SNHLY and CDR2 is FYNNEI in the germline V gene.

This clone showed up just once. This chain links TRBV6-5 with TRBJ1-2; TRBD1 matches 7 bases. The CDR3 contains 13 residues. V lost 6 bases to trimming and J lost 4 bases; unmatched junction nucleotides: 5. Per the germline V gene, CDR1 is MNHEY and CDR2 is SVGAGI. In DNA form, the CDR3 reads TGTGCCAGCAGACAGGGGCCAATCTATGGCTACACCTTC. The encoded protein is CASRQGPIYGYTF.

J is TRBJ2-2 and V is TRBV5-4; D gene unclear. V was pared by 4 bases and J by 7 bases, with 11 bases between. The germline gives CDR1 SGHNT, CDR2 YYREEE (reference sequence). The CDR3 runs 13 residues. The CDR3 loop reads CASSLRLSGELFF. The CDR3 nucleotides are TGTGCCAGCAGCCTCAGGCTTAGCGGGGAGCTGTTTTTT.

This chain uses TRBV7-2 with TRBJ1-2; unclear D gene. V was clipped by 6 bases and J by 3 bases, with 20 bases between them. This CDR3 is 16 amino acids long. CDR1 is SGHTA and CDR2 is FQGNSA in the germline V gene. CDR3 sequence (DNA): TGTGCCAGCAGACAAAGAAATGTGGGTGTCGACTATGGCTACACCTTC. This translates into CASRQRNVGVDYGYTF.

The J gene is TRBJ2-2, the V gene TRBV11-2; the D gene is possibly TRBD1 (6 bases). Trimming left V 6 bases short and J 5 bases short, with 10 bases between. CDR1 SGHAT and CDR2 FQNNGV come from the germline V gene. This CDR3 has 13 residues. The chain's CDR3 is CASRSGDTGELFF. CDR3 DNA sequence: TGTGCCAGCAGGTCAGGGGATACCGGGGAGCTGTTTTTT.

The chain uses TRBV10-2 and TRBJ2-3; 11 bases are a match to TRBD2. The J segment lost 2 bases and the V segment lost 5 bases, leaving 3 bases of the junction unmatched. The CDR3 spans 15 residues. Germline-derived CDR1 and CDR2 are WSHSY and SAAADI. Here the CDR3 reads CASSPTSGNTDTQYF. Here the CDR3 DNA reads TGCGCCAGCAGTCCGACTAGCGGGAACACAGATACGCAGTATTTT.

The chain couples TRBV5-4 to TRBJ2-1, with 13 bases aligning to TRBD2. V lost 3 bases and J lost 7; bases outside the gene matches: 7. Looked up from germline, CDR1 is SGHNT and CDR2 is YYREEE (reference sequence). The CDR3 has 16 amino acids. CDR3 sequence (DNA): TGTGCCAGCAGCTGGTATGAGGGACTAGCGGGGAATGAGCAGTTCTTC. Its protein is CASSWYEGLAGNEQFF.

The chain couples TRBV18 to TRBJ2-1; D gene unclear. Germline V lookup: CDR1 KGHSH, CDR2 LQKENI. This CDR3 is 12 amino acids long. Trimming left V 5 bases short and J 4 bases short, with 6 bases between. CDR3: CASSEGYNEQFF. CDR3 nucleotide sequence: TGTGCCAGCTCAGAAGGGTACAATGAGCAGTTCTTC.

The chain is built from TRBV25-1 and TRBJ2-1; tentative D call: TRBD2 (5 bases). V lost 4 bases and J 4 bases, leaving 11 bases between the germline ends. The germline V gene encodes CDR1 MGHDK and CDR2 SYGVNS. CDR3 length: 14 amino acids. The CDR3 DNA is TGTGCCAGCAGTGGGCCTAGCCCTTACAATGAGCAGTTCTTC. It is translated as CASSGPSPYNEQFF.

V is TRBV27 and J is TRBJ2-1, with TRBD2 as a possible D gene (6 bases). From germline, CDR1 is MNHEY and CDR2 SMNVEV (reference sequence). The CDR3 covers 8 residues. CDR3 sequence reads: CGGDEQFF. CDR3 DNA sequence: TGTGGCGGGGATGAGCAGTTCTTC.

The rearrangement joins TRBV4-1 to TRBJ2-2, with D possibly TRBD1 on 6 matching bases. With 5 bases removed from V and 8 bases from J, the gap between germline ends came to 21 bases. Looked up from germline, CDR1 is MGHRA and CDR2 is YSYEKL. The CDR3 totals 16 residues. The CDR3 spells CASSEPGGPLRGELFF. CDR3 DNA sequence: TGCGCCAGCAGCGAGCCTGGGGGCCCTCTAAGGGGGGAGCTGTTTTTT.

This chain uses TRBV5-1 with TRBJ2-3; TRBD2 aligns across 9 bases. The trim removed 0 bases at V and 6 bases at J, leaving 5 bases unmatched. The CDR3 is 15 residues long. From germline, CDR1 is SGHRS and CDR2 YFSETQ. The CDR3, as DNA: TGCGCCAGCAGCTTGGCCTTAGCGGGAGCTGATACGCAGTATTTT. Translating it yields CASSLALAGADTQYF.

In regard to this clone: The same CDR3 arises from other DNA sequences in this sample as well. CDR3 region: CSVGDSSYEQYF. CDR3 DNA sequence: TGCAGCGTTGGGGACTCCTCCTACGAGCAGTACTTC. V gene TRBV29-1 combines with J gene TRBJ2-7; maybe TRBD2 (6 bases). The CDR3 covers 12 residues. Germline V lookup: CDR1 SQVTM, CDR2 ANQGSEA. The germline V and J ends were trimmed by 4 bases and 0 bases, with 7 bases remaining between them.

The chain links TRBV28 to TRBJ1-5; tentative D call: TRBD1 (5 bases). Germline V gives CDR1 MDHEN, CDR2 SYDVKM. The CDR3 runs 17 residues. Trimming stripped 2 bases from V and 2 bases from J, with 16 bases between. CDR3 sequence (DNA): TGTGCCAGCAGTTTAACCCGGGGGGGGTTTGGCAATCAGCCCCAGCATTTT. It yields the protein CASSLTRGGFGNQPQHF.

This CDR3 reads CSVCPVWDEQFF. The CDR3 bases are TGCAGCGTTTGCCCCGTTTGGGATGAGCAGTTCTTC. The chain is built from TRBV29-1 and TRBJ2-1; D is ambiguous. Germline-derived CDR1 and CDR2 are SQVTM and ANQGSEA. This CDR3 contains 12 residues. Trimming removed 5 bases from V and 8 bases from J, with 13 bases in between.